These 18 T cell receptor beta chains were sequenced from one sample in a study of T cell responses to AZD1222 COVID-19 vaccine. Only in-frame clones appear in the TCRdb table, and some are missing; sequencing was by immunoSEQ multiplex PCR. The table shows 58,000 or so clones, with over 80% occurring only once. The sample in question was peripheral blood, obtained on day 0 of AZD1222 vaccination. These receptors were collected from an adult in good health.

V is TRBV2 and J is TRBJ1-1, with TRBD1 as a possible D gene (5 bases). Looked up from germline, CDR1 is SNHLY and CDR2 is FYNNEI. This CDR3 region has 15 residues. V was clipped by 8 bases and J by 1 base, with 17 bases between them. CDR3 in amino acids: CASLESRTTNTEAFF. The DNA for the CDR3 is TGTGCCAGCTTGGAATCTAGGACAACGAACACTGAAGCTTTCTTT.

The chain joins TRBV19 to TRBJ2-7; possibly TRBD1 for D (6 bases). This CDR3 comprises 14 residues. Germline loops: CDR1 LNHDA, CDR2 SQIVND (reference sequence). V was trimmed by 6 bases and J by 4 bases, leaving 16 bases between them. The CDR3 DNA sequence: TGTGCCAGTAGCCAGAACAGGGATCGGTACGAGCAGTACTTC. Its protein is CASSQNRDRYEQYF. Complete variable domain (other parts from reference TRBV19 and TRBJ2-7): DGGITQSPKYLFRKEGQNVTLSCEQNLNHDAMYWYRQDPGQGLRLIYYSQIVNDFQKGDIAEGYSVSREKKESFPLTVTSAQKNPTAFYLCASSQNRDRYEQYFGPGTRLTVT.

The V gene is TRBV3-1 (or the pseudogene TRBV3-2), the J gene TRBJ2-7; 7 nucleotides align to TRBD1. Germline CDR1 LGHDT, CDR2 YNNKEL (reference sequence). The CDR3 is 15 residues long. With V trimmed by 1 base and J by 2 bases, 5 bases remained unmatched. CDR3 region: CASSQARDRTYEQYF. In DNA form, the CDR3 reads TGTGCCAGCAGCCAAGCCCGGGACAGAACCTACGAGCAGTACTTC.

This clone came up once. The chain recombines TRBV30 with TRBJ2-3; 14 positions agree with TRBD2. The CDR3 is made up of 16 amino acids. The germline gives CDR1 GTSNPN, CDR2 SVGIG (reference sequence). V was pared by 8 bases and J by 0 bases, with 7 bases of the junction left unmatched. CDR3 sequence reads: CAPDRTSGGSTDTQYF. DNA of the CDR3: TGTGCCCCCGATAGGACTAGCGGGGGGAGCACAGATACGCAGTATTTT.

The CDR3, as DNA: TGTGCCAGCAGTTTCACCGCAGGGAACTCCTACGAGCAGTACTTC. Residues: CASSFTAGNSYEQYF. The chain couples TRBV11-2 to TRBJ2-7; weak D call: TRBD1 (5 bases). Germline loops: CDR1 SGHAT, CDR2 FQNNGV. V lost 6 bases to trimming and J lost 0 bases, with 15 bases between them. This CDR3 is built from 15 residues.

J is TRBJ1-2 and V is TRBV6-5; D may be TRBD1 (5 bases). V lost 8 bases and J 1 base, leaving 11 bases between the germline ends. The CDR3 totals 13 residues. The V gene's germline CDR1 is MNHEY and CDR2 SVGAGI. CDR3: CASRRDLNYGYTF. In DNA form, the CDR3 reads TGTGCCAGCCGAAGGGACCTTAACTATGGCTACACCTTC.

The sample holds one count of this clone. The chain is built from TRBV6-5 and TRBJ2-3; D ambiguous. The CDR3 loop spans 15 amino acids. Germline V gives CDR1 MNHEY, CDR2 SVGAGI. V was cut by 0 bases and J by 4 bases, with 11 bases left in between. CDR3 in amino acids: CASSYSGESADTQYF. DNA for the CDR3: TGTGCCAGCAGTTACTCAGGAGAATCGGCAGATACGCAGTATTTT.

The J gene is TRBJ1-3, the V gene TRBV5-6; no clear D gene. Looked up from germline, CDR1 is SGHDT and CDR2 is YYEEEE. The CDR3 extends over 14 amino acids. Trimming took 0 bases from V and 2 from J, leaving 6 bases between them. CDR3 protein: CASSLVGPGNTIYF. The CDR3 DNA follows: TGTGCCAGCAGCTTGGTAGGGCCTGGAAACACCATATATTTT.

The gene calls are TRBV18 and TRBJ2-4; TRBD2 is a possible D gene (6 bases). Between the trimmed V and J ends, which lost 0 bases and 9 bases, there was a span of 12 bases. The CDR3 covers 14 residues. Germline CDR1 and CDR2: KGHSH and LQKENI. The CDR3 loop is CASSPPGQGGIQYF. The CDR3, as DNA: TGTGCCAGCTCACCACCCGGGCAGGGAGGCATTCAGTACTTC.

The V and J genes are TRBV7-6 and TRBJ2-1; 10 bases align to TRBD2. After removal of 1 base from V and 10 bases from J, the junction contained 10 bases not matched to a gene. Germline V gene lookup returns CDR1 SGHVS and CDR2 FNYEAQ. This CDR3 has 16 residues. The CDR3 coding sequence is TGTGCCAGCAGCTTAGGAACTAGCGGGACCCATCGGGAGCAGTTCTTC. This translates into CASSLGTSGTHREQFF.

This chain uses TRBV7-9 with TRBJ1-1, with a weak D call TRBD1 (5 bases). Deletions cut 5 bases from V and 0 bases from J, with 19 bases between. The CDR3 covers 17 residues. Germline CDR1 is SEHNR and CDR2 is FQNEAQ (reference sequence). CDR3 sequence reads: CASSLPRRGAVNTEAFF. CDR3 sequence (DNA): TGTGCCAGCAGCCTCCCCCGGCGTGGGGCCGTGAACACTGAAGCTTTCTTT. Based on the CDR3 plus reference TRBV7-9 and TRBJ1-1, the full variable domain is DTGVSQNPRHKITKRGQNVTFRCDPISEHNRLYWYRQTLGQGPEFLTYFQNEAQLEKSRLLSDRFSAERPKGSFSTLEIQRTEQGDSAMYLCASSLPRRGAVNTEAFFGQGTRLTVV.

The CDR3 nucleotides read TGCGCCAGCAGCCAAGAGTCCGGTGATGGCTACACCTTC. Translated, it gives CASSQESGDGYTF. This chain joins TRBV4-1 and TRBJ1-2; D gene ambiguous. The CDR3 extends over 13 amino acids. The V end lost 0 bases, the J end lost 6 bases, and 8 bases lay between the germline ends. Per the germline V gene, CDR1 is MGHRA and CDR2 is YSYEKL.

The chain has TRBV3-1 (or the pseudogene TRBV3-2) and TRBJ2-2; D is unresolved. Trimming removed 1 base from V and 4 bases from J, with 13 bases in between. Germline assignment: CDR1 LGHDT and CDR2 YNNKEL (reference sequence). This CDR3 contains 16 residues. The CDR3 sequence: CASSQAVLFATGELFF. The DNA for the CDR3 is TGTGCCAGCAGCCAAGCTGTCCTTTTTGCCACCGGGGAGCTGTTTTTT.

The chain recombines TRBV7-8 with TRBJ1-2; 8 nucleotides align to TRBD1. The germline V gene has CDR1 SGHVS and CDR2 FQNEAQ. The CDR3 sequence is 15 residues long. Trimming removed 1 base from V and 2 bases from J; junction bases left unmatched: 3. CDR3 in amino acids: CASSLVQGVNYGYTF. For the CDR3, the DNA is TGTGCCAGCAGCTTAGTACAGGGGGTAAACTATGGCTACACCTTC.

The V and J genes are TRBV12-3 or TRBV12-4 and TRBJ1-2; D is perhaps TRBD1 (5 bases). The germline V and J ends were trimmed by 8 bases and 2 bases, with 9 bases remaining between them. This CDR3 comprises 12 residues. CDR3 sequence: CASGGVNYGYTF. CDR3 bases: TGTGCCAGCGGGGGGGTAAACTATGGCTACACCTTC.

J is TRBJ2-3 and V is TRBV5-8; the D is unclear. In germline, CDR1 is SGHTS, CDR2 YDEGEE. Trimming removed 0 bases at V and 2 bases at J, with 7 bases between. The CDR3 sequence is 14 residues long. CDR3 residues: CASSLDPLTDTQYF. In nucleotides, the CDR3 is TGTGCCAGCAGCTTGGACCCCCTCACAGATACGCAGTATTTT.

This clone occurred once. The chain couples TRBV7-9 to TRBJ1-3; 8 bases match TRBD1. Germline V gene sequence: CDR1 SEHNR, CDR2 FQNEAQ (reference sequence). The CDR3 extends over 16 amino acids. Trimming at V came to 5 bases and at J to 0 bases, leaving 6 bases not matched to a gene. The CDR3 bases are TGTGCCAGCAGCCCCCCACAGGGGGTCTCTGGAAACACCATATATTTT. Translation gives CASSPPQGVSGNTIYF.

CDR3 amino acids: CASSLDRRDSPLHF. The CDR3 DNA reads as TGTGCCAGTAGTCTCGACAGGCGCGATTCACCCCTCCACTTT. The chain combines TRBV19 with TRBJ1-6, with a possible D match to TRBD1 (6 bases). The CDR3 spans 14 residues. The V and J ends lost 5 bases and 8 bases respectively, with 13 bases between them. The germline V gene encodes CDR1 LNHDA and CDR2 SQIVND (reference sequence).